This T cell receptor (beta chain) was sequenced for a study of read filtering for tumor transcriptome and immune sequencing (TCRdb year 2020). Study-level background: The cohort consisted of around 18 male and approximately 14 female patients, with a mean age of roughly 67 years and an age range of roughly 45 to 80. By revised international staging, roughly eight patients were R-ISS I, some 17 were R-ISS II and more than five were R-ISS III. TCR-region mapped reads per sample ranged from about 4.05 to 10.27 million with IR-seq versus only roughly 75 to 1273 with RNA-seq. After DNase treatment, whole-transcriptome libraries were prepared with the TruSeq RNA Access Library Prep Kit. One of the main goals was to work out a read-filtering strategy for immune repertoire data, in particular whether clonotypes backed by only a single read should be removed. The study compared TCR repertoires from targeted immune repertoire sequencing and bulk whole-transcriptome sequencing run on the same bone marrow samples.

This clonotype came up many times. It lacks a known antigen. No qualities accompany the bases; no much larger clone lies one base away. Starting from 400 ng RNA, TCR libraries were constructed with the Immunoverse kit using molecular barcoded adaptors that cover the alpha/delta and beta/gamma chains. TCR library preparation used the same RNA that was used for transcriptome sequencing. Sequencing of TCR libraries was carried out on an Illumina HiSeq 4000 with 2 x 150 cycles. From the authors' description of their analysis: TCR reads were aligned to human V, D, J and C references and assembled into CDR3 clonotypes with MiXCR, including quality filtering and error correction. The tcR package in R was used to analyze clonotype counts and gene usage diversity. Raw mapping reads were checked after the RNA-seq reads had been mapped by STAR aligner version 2.5.3a onto the human GRCh37 genome. To test the effect of sequencing depth on detected clonotypes, IR-seq fastq files were randomly downsampled using Seqtk 1.3. TCRdb reanalyzed the raw reads on its own, using fastp at Q25 for trimming and MiXCR for clone calling, and kept in-frame beta chains. Each CDR3 protein gets just one entry, which takes the most common genes and DNA from the rows behind it. What appears here as the V and J calls and clone size reflects TCRdb's work, not the paper's. Within this sample are around 38,000 distinct CDR3 sequences, with about an eighth of them counted one time only. Together, the top ten hold 25% to 35% of the sample.

The germline V gene (reference sequence) sets CDR1 to DFQATT and CDR2 to SNEGSKA. V gives up 0 bases and J gives up 2 bases, and the segment between their germline ends measures 11 bases. The CDR3 contains 14 residues, cysteine and phenylalanine counted. The kept DNA is CDR3 alone, 42 bases in frame from the first base. Every patient had bone marrow sampled at the time of active disease. Isolation of bone marrow mononuclear cells was performed by Ficoll-Hypaque density gradient centrifugation. CD138-negative cells were obtained by negative selection after labeling with CD138 magnetic microbeads on a MACS separator, removing myeloma plasma cells. Purity of the isolated cells was checked by flow cytometry on an Attune NxT using CD138 antibodies. TRIzol reagent was used to extract total RNA, and a NanoDrop spectrophotometer was used to quantify the extracted RNA. For each patient, the CD138-negative bone marrow sample underwent paired RNA-seq and IR-seq.

What the authors observed across the whole study: When single-read clonotypes were removed, the proportions of shared clonotypes in IR-seq and RNA-seq correlated more strongly. Single-read clonotypes made up roughly 80% of clonotypes but roughly 3.2% of total reads in IR-seq, and just under 75% of clonotypes and approximately 47% of reads in RNA-seq. The sorted CD138-negative fraction was a mixed bone marrow immune population, not purified T cells. Compared with RNA-seq, IR-seq captured clonotypes at much higher depth and more reliably, and a smaller IR-seq throughput was enough to identify most shared clonotypes.

This chain is built from TRBV20-1 and TRBJ2-7; 5 matching bases give a weak D call of TRBD2. Sequencing was carried out using a population of CD138-negative cells sorted from bone marrow. What the cell subset or site label conveys for this sample: bone marrow mononuclear cells depleted of CD138+ plasma/myeloma cells by negative magnetic selection. The receptor comes from a donor at least 40 years old with multiple myeloma. The DNA reads TGCAGTGCTAGAGAAGCGGCCCGTACCTACGAGCAGTACTTC. Translated, this gives CSAREAARTYEQYF.